This T cell receptor beta chain was observed in a study of T cell repertoires in cytomegalovirus infection. Looking at the study overall: CMV epitopes, recently identified HLA-C-restricted and well-studied HLA-B-restricted, were used. Both CMV infection and a matching HLA type were indicated by public TCR beta signatures.

Study-wide points: Totalled public TCR beta family frequency picked out people who carried CMV plus the relevant HLA. There were HLA-C-restricted CMV-specific TCR beta clonotypes dominating the ex vivo response.

TCRdb reanalysed the reads using MiXCR and keeps one entry per CDR3 protein. The table includes about 570,000 distinct CDR3 sequences, roughly 42% detected once. Notes on this clonotype: Its cognate antigen is unknown.

This CDR3 spans 17 amino acids. V shed 4 bases, J shed 3 bases, and the junction held 6 bases outside the gene matches. This TCR was recovered from a human donor in good health (CMV status not recorded). Some clones in this sample may be carry-over from other donors' samples. Source: cultured PBMCs, taken from culture after CMV antigen stimulation. This chain links TRBV12-3 or TRBV12-4 with TRBJ2-1; 13 nucleotides line up with TRBD2. Here the CDR3 reads CASSSGLAGIIYNEQFF. CDR3 coding DNA: TGTGCCAGCAGTTCGGGACTAGCGGGGATTATCTACAATGAGCAGTTCTTC.